Following are 25 T cell receptor beta chains from one sample sequenced in a study of blood T cell repertoires in COVID-19. Assay: immunoSEQ multiplex PCR; the TCRdb copy retains only in-frame clones and omits some. The table lists around 60,000 clones, approximately 75% of them singletons. The sample was peripheral blood. The receptors derive from a man older than 75 with acute or convalescent COVID-19.

The chain carries TRBV5-1 and TRBJ2-7; weak D call: TRBD1 (6 bases). Germline CDR1 SGHRS, CDR2 YFSETQ. CDR3 length equals 15 residues. The V gene lost 2 bases and the J gene lost 3 bases, with 15 bases spanning the gap. CDR3 protein: CASSFRQVIYYEQYF. CDR3 in DNA: TGCGCCAGCAGCTTTCGACAGGTCATTTACTACGAGCAGTACTTC.

The V and J genes are TRBV9 and TRBJ2-1; 7 nucleotides line up with TRBD1. The CDR3 is 15 amino acids. CDR1 is SGDLS and CDR2 is YYNGEE in the germline V gene. V gave up 0 bases and J gave up 6 bases; unmatched junction bases: 6. The CDR3 DNA sequence: TGTGCCAGCAGCGTAGACAGGGGACGCGGCAATGAGCAGTTCTTC. Translating it yields CASSVDRGRGNEQFF.

The gene calls are TRBV11-2 and TRBJ1-2; D perhaps matches TRBD1 (5 bases). Germline V lookup: CDR1 SGHAT, CDR2 FQNNGV. CDR3 size: 13 residues. V gave up 7 bases and J gave up 7 bases, with 16 bases separating them. The CDR3 spells CASTSPLGVGYTF. Written as DNA, the CDR3 is TGTGCCAGCACCTCCCCCCTAGGGGTTGGCTACACCTTC.

The CDR3 reads CASDRDSLTEAFF. The CDR3 bases are TGTGCTAGTGACCGGGACAGCCTCACTGAAGCTTTCTTT. This chain connects TRBV12-5 to TRBJ1-1; TRBD1 aligns across 7 bases. This CDR3 has 13 amino acids. The trim removed 7 bases at V and 4 bases at J, leaving 6 bases unmatched. Germline loops: CDR1 LGHNT, CDR2 FRNRAP.

This chain links TRBV18 with TRBJ2-3; D may be TRBD1 (5 bases). Germline CDR1 KGHSH, CDR2 LQKENI. The V gene lost 2 bases and the J gene lost 2 bases, with 8 bases spanning the gap. This CDR3 region has 14 residues. For the CDR3, the DNA is TGTGCCAGCTCACCAGTCAGGGACACAGATACGCAGTATTTT. This sequence encodes CASSPVRDTDTQYF.

The V gene is TRBV7-2, the J gene TRBJ2-5; D gene unclear. The germline V gene encodes CDR1 SGHTA and CDR2 FQGNSA. Trimming cost V 1 base and J 7 bases, with 7 bases left between them. This CDR3 is 12 amino acids long. The CDR3 is CASSLGSATQYF. In DNA form, the CDR3 reads TGTGCCAGCAGCTTAGGCAGCGCGACCCAGTACTTC.

The V and J genes are TRBV7-2 and TRBJ1-6; 8 nucleotides match TRBD1. The CDR3 is 14 residues long. Trimming removed 5 bases from V and 7 bases from J; junction bases left unmatched: 4. Germline-derived CDR1 and CDR2 are SGHTA and FQGNSA. CDR3 sequence reads: CASSLRTGNSPLHF. CDR3 in DNA: TGTGCCAGCAGCCTCCGGACAGGGAATTCACCCCTCCACTTT.

This clone has more than one count but fewer than ten. J is TRBJ2-7 and V is TRBV5-1, with D possibly matching TRBD1 (5 bases). The CDR3 covers 14 residues. Trimming removed 0 bases from V and 2 bases from J, with 9 bases in between. Germline V gene data show CDR1 as SGHRS and CDR2 as YFSETQ. CDR3 nucleotides: TGCGCCAGCAGCTTGGCCGAGACAGCCTACGAGCAGTACTTC. Protein: CASSLAETAYEQYF. The entire variable domain, with the rest obtained from reference TRBV5-1 and TRBJ2-7, is as follows: KAGVTQTPRYLIKTRGQQVTLSCSPISGHRSVSWYQQTPGQGLQFLFEYFSETQRNKGNFPGRFSGRQFSNSRSEMNVSTLELGDSALYLCASSLAETAYEQYFGPGTRLTVT.

V is TRBV2 and J is TRBJ1-1, with 8 bases identical to TRBD1. There are 14 residues in the CDR3. Germline-derived CDR1 and CDR2 are SNHLY and FYNNEI. The J segment lost 1 base and the V segment lost 6 bases, leaving 4 bases of the junction unmatched. The DNA of the CDR3 is TGTGCCAGCAGGGCAGGGGGCGCGAACACTGAAGCTTTCTTT. Its protein is CASRAGGANTEAFF.

The chain links TRBV11-2 to TRBJ2-7; D ambiguous. The germline V gene encodes CDR1 SGHAT and CDR2 FQNNGV. V was cut by 1 base and J by 2 bases, with 18 bases left in between. The CDR3 extends over 17 amino acids. CDR3 loop: CASSLGPQLDRTYEQYF. The CDR3 DNA reads as TGTGCCAGCAGCTTAGGGCCCCAGCTAGATCGGACCTACGAGCAGTACTTC.

The chain couples TRBV6-1 to TRBJ1-5, with D perhaps TRBD1 (5 bases). CDR1 and CDR2 from the germline V gene are MNHNS and SASEGT. The CDR3 loop spans 14 amino acids. Deletions cut 3 bases from V and 4 bases from J, with 10 bases between. DNA of the CDR3: TGTGCCAGCAGTGAGGGTGGGGGGAATCAGCCCCAGCATTTT. It codes for CASSEGGGNQPQHF.

CDR3 nucleotides: TGTGCCAGCAGCTTGGTCGGCAGGCGAGGGGAGACCCAGTACTTC. Translation gives CASSLVGRRGETQYF. This chain links TRBV5-6 with TRBJ2-5; maybe TRBD2 (5 bases). The germline CDR1 and CDR2 sequences are SGHDT and YYEEEE. The CDR3 is made up of 15 amino acids. Trimming cost V 0 bases and J 5 bases, with 14 bases left between them.

The chain carries TRBV5-1 and TRBJ2-7, with 8 nucleotides matching TRBD1. Germline assignment: CDR1 SGHRS and CDR2 YFSETQ. J gave up 7 bases and V 4 bases, and 7 bases lay outside the gene matches. The CDR3 is 13 amino acids. The CDR3 nucleotides are TGCGCCAGCAGCGGGCAGGGGGCGGGGGAGCAGTACTTC. It is translated as CASSGQGAGEQYF. Supplemented by reference TRBV5-1 and TRBJ2-7, the full variable domain reads KAGVTQTPRYLIKTRGQQVTLSCSPISGHRSVSWYQQTPGQGLQFLFEYFSETQRNKGNFPGRFSGRQFSNSRSEMNVSTLELGDSALYLCASSGQGAGEQYFGPGTRLTVT.

The V and J genes are TRBV6-5 and TRBJ1-1, with TRBD1 as a possible D gene (5 bases). The V gene lost 5 bases and the J gene lost 4 bases, with 14 bases spanning the gap. Germline V gene sequence: CDR1 MNHEY, CDR2 SVGAGI. The CDR3 has 14 residues. The CDR3 loop is CASSLRVGGTEAFF. The CDR3 DNA follows: TGTGCCAGCAGTCTACGGGTGGGGGGCACTGAAGCTTTCTTT.

The chain has TRBV7-9 and TRBJ2-1, with 9 bases lining up with TRBD2. CDR1 SEHNR and CDR2 FQNEAQ come from the germline V gene (reference sequence). Trimming removed 1 base from V and 6 bases from J; junction bases left unmatched: 4. The CDR3 extends over 15 amino acids. For the CDR3, the DNA is TGTGCCAGCAGCTTAGTAGCGGGGGTGGGCAATGAGCAGTTCTTC. This translates into CASSLVAGVGNEQFF.

The genes are TRBV2 and TRBJ2-5; 8 bases agree with TRBD1. The CDR3 contains 14 residues. V gave up 5 bases and J gave up 5 bases; unmatched junction bases: 7. Germline loops: CDR1 SNHLY, CDR2 FYNNEI. The CDR3 protein is CASSPDRVIETQYF. The CDR3 DNA follows: TGTGCCAGCAGTCCGGACAGGGTAATCGAGACCCAGTACTTC.

The gene calls are TRBV30 and TRBJ1-2, with unresolved D. Germline assignment: CDR1 GTSNPN and CDR2 SVGIG (reference sequence). Trimming removed 4 bases at V and 3 bases at J, with 21 bases between. The CDR3 sequence is 16 residues long. The CDR3 DNA reads TGTGCCTGGACCCGTCCCTTGAGGGAAGCCCACTATGGCTACACCTTC. Its protein product is CAWTRPLREAHYGYTF.

This clone was observed a single time. The chain couples TRBV6-5 to TRBJ1-1; D perhaps matches TRBD1 (5 bases). This CDR3 region has 14 residues. The V gene's germline CDR1 is MNHEY and CDR2 SVGAGI. Trimming removed 7 bases at V and 6 bases at J, with 18 bases between. DNA for the CDR3: TGTGCCAGCAAAGTAGGGACTATTGGGGCTGAAGCTTTCTTT. This sequence encodes CASKVGTIGAEAFF.

The chain is built from TRBV21-1 and TRBJ1-4; the table's D call, TRBD1, has no DNA check behind it. TRBV21-1 is a listed pseudogene. This CDR3 has 18 amino acids. Here the CDR3 reads CASSKAWTGRETNEKLFF. The CDR3 DNA is TGTGCCAGCAGCAAAGCTTGGACAGGGAGGGAAACTAATGAAAAACTGTTTTTT.

This clone has a handful of counts. The V and J genes are TRBV9 and TRBJ2-1, with 9 bases aligning to TRBD1. CDR3 length equals 14 residues. The germline V gene has CDR1 SGDLS and CDR2 YYNGEE. V lost 3 bases and J lost 4; bases outside the gene matches: 2. This chain's CDR3 is CASSGGQGYNEQFF. The CDR3 DNA follows: TGTGCCAGCAGCGGGGGACAGGGATACAATGAGCAGTTCTTC.

V is TRBV2 and J is TRBJ1-1; no clear D gene. The germline gives CDR1 SNHLY, CDR2 FYNNEI. V lost 7 bases, J lost 0 bases, and 12 bases lay in between. This CDR3 has 14 residues. The CDR3 loop is CASTQRRVNTEAFF. CDR3 coding DNA: TGTGCCAGCACCCAGAGGAGGGTGAACACTGAAGCTTTCTTT.

The chain carries TRBV3-1 (or the pseudogene TRBV3-2) and TRBJ2-3; D not certain. In germline, CDR1 is LGHDT, CDR2 YNNKEL (reference sequence). CDR3 size: 16 residues. With 1 base removed from V and 10 bases from J, the gap between germline ends came to 21 bases. In DNA form, the CDR3 reads TGTGCCAGCAGCCAAGTCTTAGGTAATAGCCTCGGGTCGCAGTATTTT. Its protein product is CASSQVLGNSLGSQYF.

The V call is TRBV11-2, the J call TRBJ2-7; 8 positions match TRBD2. The V segment lost 3 bases and the J segment 3 bases; nucleotides outside the gene matches: 7. This CDR3 contains 15 residues. The germline gives CDR1 SGHAT, CDR2 FQNNGV. As DNA, the CDR3 is TGTGCCAGCAGCTTTCTTGCACTAGCGGACTACGAGCAGTACTTC. This translates into CASSFLALADYEQYF.

The V call is TRBV25-1, the J call TRBJ1-2, with 12 bases fitting TRBD1. There are 16 residues in the CDR3. V was pared by 3 bases and J by 2 bases, with 4 bases of the junction left unmatched. Germline CDR1 reads MGHDK; CDR2 reads SYGVNS. The CDR3 protein is CASSEAGTGGNYGYTF. The CDR3 nucleotides read TGTGCCAGCAGTGAGGCCGGGACAGGGGGCAACTATGGCTACACCTTC.

The chain joins TRBV7-9 to TRBJ2-1, with 8 bases aligning to TRBD2. This CDR3 has 14 residues. Per germline, CDR1 SEHNR and CDR2 FQNEAQ (reference sequence). The V gene end was trimmed by 3 bases and the J gene end by 11 bases; junction bases not matched to a gene: 9. CDR3 nucleotides: TGTGCCAGCAGCTTTCGAACGGTAGCGGGGCAGCAGTTCTTC. Its protein is CASSFRTVAGQQFF.